This TCR beta chain was recorded in a study of Graves' ophthalmopathy and Graves' hyperthyroidism. Study context: Before any treatment was given, at initial diagnosis, peripheral blood was collected.

The germline gives CDR1 LNHNV, CDR2 YYDKDF (reference sequence). CDR3 size: 12 residues. Trimming cost V 0 bases and J 9 bases, with 9 bases left between them. As the template, RNA transcripts were used to amplify TCR beta CDR3 regions. HTBI primers were used in a first-round RT-PCR, which preceded a second-round multiplex PCR. MiXCR, run by TCRdb on the multiplex PCR reads, gives a single entry per CDR3 protein. The table records about 700,000 distinct CDR3 sequences, 35% to 50% of them present only once. This clonotype was counted many times. Ophthalmopathy cases showed moderate-to-severe activity, scoring CAS ≥3 and NOSPECS ≥4, with duration under 3 months.

The chain joins TRBV15 to TRBJ2-7; D remains ambiguous. Material for sequencing was peripheral blood. The TCR was taken from an adult man with Graves' ophthalmopathy. CDR3 sequence: CATSRDQLVQYF. CDR3 DNA: TGTGCCACCAGCAGAGATCAGCTGGTGCAGTACTTC.